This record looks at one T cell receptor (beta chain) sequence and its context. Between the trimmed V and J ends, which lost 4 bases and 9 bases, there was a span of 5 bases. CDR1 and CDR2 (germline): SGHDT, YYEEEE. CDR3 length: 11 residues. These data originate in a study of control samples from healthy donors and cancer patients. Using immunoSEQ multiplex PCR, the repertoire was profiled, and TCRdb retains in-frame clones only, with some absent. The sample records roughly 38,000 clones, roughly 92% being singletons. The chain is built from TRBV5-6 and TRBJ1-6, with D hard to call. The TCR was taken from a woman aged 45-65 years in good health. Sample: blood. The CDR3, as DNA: TGTGCCAGCAGCCCCAGTTCACCCCTCCACTTT. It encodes CASSPSSPLHF.